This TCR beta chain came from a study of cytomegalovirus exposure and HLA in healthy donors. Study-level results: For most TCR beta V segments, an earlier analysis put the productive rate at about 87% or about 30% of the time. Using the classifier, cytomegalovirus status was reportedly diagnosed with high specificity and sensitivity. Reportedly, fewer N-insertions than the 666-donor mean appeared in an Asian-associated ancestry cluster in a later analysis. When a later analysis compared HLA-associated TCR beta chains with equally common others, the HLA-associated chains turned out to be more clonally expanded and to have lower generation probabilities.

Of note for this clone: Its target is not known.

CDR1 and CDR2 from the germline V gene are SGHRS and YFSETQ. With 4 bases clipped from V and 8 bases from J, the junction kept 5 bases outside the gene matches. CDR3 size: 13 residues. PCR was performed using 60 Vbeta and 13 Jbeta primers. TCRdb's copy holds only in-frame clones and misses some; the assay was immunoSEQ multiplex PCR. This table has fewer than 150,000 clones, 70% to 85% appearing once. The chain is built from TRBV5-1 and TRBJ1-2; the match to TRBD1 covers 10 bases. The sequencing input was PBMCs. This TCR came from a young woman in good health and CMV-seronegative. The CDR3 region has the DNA TGCGCCAGCAGCCAGGGACAGGGGTCCGGCTACACCTTC. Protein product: CASSQGQGSGYTF.